A selection of T cell receptor beta chains follows, all from one sample in a study of cytotoxic CD8 clonotypes in ibrutinib-treated CLL. Data came from immunoSEQ multiplex PCR; TCRdb stores just in-frame clones and leaves some out. The table includes about 84,000 clones, about 82% detected once. The source material was PBMCs, sampled before ibrutinib treatment. These receptors were taken from a human donor with chronic lymphocytic leukemia. CDR3s include the opening cysteine and the closing phenylalanine or tryptophan. The D gene is left open where the match is weak. A row's size may be missing; if present it is once, few, many or a size class.

TRBV10-3	TRBJ2-1	TRBD1	NA	TGTGCCATCAGTGTAACCGGGACAGGGGAAGGGGATGAGCAGTTCTTC	CAISVTGTGEGDEQFF
TRBV6-1	TRBJ2-2	TRBD1	NA	TGTGCCAGCAGTGAAAACCCCTGGGACAGGGGGCGCGAGGTGGAATACACCGGGGAGCTGTTTTTT	CASSENPWDRGREVEYTGELFF
TRBV20-1	TRBJ2-7	NA	NA	TGCAGTGCTCAGCGCGCCTACGAGCAGTACTTC	CSAQRAYEQYF
TRBV20-1	TRBJ2-7	NA	NA	TGCAGTGCTAGGTGCGTGGAGTACTTC	CSARCVEYF
TRBV5-4	TRBJ2-1	TRBD2	NA	TGTGCCAGCAGCCCTGGACTAGCCTACAATGAGCAGTTCTTC	CASSPGLAYNEQFF
TRBV2	TRBJ1-1	TRBD1	NA	TGTGCCAGCAGGGAGGGGGACAGGACGTATTCGGCTTTCTTT	CASREGDRTYSAFF
TRBV19	TRBJ1-2	TRBD1	NA	TGTGCCAGTACCCCACAGGGGTTCTATGGCTACACCTTC	CASTPQGFYGYTF
TRBV7-7	TRBJ2-5	NA	NA	TGTGCTAGCAGCTTAGGGAGCAGGGTTATGGAGACCCAGTACTTC	CASSLGSRVMETQYF
TRBV19	TRBJ1-5	NA	NA	TGTGCCAGTCAGCCCGCCCCCGGGCCCCAGCATTTT	CASQPAPGPQHF
TRBV7-9	TRBJ2-1	NA	few	TGTGCCAGCAGCCAAGGGCGGGGCACTGAGCAGTTCTTC	CASSQGRGTEQFF
TRBV5-1	TRBJ2-1	TRBD2	NA	TGCGCCAGCGGTTCCTTAGCGGGAGTCTCCTACAATGAGCAGTTCTTC	CASGSLAGVSYNEQFF
TRBV7-2	TRBJ1-2	TRBD1	NA	TGTGCCAGCAGCAAGGACAGGACCTATGGCTACACCTTC	CASSKDRTYGYTF
TRBV6-5	TRBJ1-5	TRBD1	NA	TGTGCCAGCAGTTCGGACAGGTCGGAGCCCCAGCATTTT	CASSSDRSEPQHF
TRBV30	TRBJ1-1	NA	NA	TGTGCCTGGAGGCAGACTGCTGAAGCTTTCTTT	CAWRQTAEAFF
TRBV18	TRBJ2-7	NA	NA	TGTGCCAGCAGACGGACAGAGCAGAACTACGAGCAGTACTTC	CASRRTEQNYEQYF
TRBV7-7	TRBJ2-2	TRBD1	NA	TGTGCCAGCAGCTCAGGGGGTCACACCGGGGAGCTGTTTTTT	CASSSGGHTGELFF
TRBV12-5	TRBJ2-7	NA	NA	TGTGCTAGTGGTTTGGGACGCCTGCAGTCCTACGAGCAGTACTTC	CASGLGRLQSYEQYF
TRBV29-1	TRBJ2-2	NA	NA	TGCAGCGCGCAGACTAGTTACGCCGGGGAGCTGTTTTTT	CSAQTSYAGELFF
TRBV5-1	TRBJ2-2	NA	NA	TGCGCCAGCAGCCCAACAGGAAAACACACCGGGGAGCTGTTTTTT	CASSPTGKHTGELFF
TRBV6-1	TRBJ1-1	NA	NA	TGTGCCAGCAGCCCATCAGGACCCGCTAACACTGAAGCTTTCTTT	CASSPSGPANTEAFF
TRBV5-4	TRBJ1-1	NA	NA	TGTGCCAGCAGCTTGGCGGGCCGCAGGGAAGGAAAAGCTTTCTTT	CASSLAGRREGKAFF
TRBV19	TRBJ2-5	TRBD2	once	TGTGCCAGTAGTCCCGGGACTAGCCGTCTTGAGACCCAGTACTTC	CASSPGTSRLETQYF
TRBV5-8	TRBJ1-5	NA	NA	TGTGCCAGCAGCGCCTGGGACATTGGATGGGACCAGCCCCAGCATTTT	CASSAWDIGWDQPQHF
TRBV20-1	TRBJ2-7	NA	few	TGCAGTGCGGAGCGCGAATACGAGCAGTACTTC	CSAEREYEQYF
TRBV6-5	TRBJ2-1	NA	NA	TGTGCCAGCAGTTCCCGAACAAATGAGCAGTTCTTC	CASSSRTNEQFF
TRBV30	TRBJ1-4	TRBD1	NA	TGTGCCTGGAGTGTACATTTAGGGGACAGGGTTCCTAATGGTGAAAAACTGTTTTTT	CAWSVHLGDRVPNGEKLFF
TRBV6-5	TRBJ2-7	NA	NA	TGTGCCACCAAGGAGGTTGTTGGCCGCTACGAGCAGTACTTC	CATKEVVGRYEQYF
TRBV6-1	TRBJ2-7	NA	NA	TGTGCCAGCAGTGTGGTATTGGCTCCAGGGTCGGAGCAGTACTTC	CASSVVLAPGSEQYF
TRBV23-1	TRBJ1-1	NA	NA	TGCGCCAGCAGTCAATCCGCCTCGAGGTTGAACACTGAAGCTTTCTTT	CASSQSASRLNTEAFF
TRBV9	TRBJ2-7	NA	NA	TGTGCCAGCAGCGCCGGGGGAGGGGGCCCCTACGAGCAGTACTTC	CASSAGGGGPYEQYF
TRBV18	TRBJ1-5	NA	NA	TGTGCCAGCTCACCACCGTCCGACTTTTCGAATCAGCCCCAGCATTTT	CASSPPSDFSNQPQHF
TRBV7-8	TRBJ2-7	TRBD1	NA	TGTGCCAGCAGCCAGGGCAGGACAGGGGCCCGGTACGAGCAGTACTTC	CASSQGRTGARYEQYF
TRBV6-1	TRBJ1-2	NA	NA	TGTGCCAGCAGTGAAGCTAGCAGAGACTATGGCTACACCTTC	CASSEASRDYGYTF
TRBV7-2	TRBJ2-7	TRBD2	NA	TGTGCCAGCAGCCCCATGCCGGGACTAGGCGAGCAGTACTTC	CASSPMPGLGEQYF
TRBV4-3	TRBJ2-7	TRBD2	NA	TGCGCCAGCAGCCAAGGGCTAGCGGGAGGGTACGCCTACGAGCAGTACTTC	CASSQGLAGGYAYEQYF
TRBV6-5	TRBJ2-1	TRBD1	NA	TGTGCCAGCAGTTATCCTACAGGGGGTTCCTACAATGAGCAGTTCTTC	CASSYPTGGSYNEQFF
TRBV11-1	TRBJ2-5	NA	few	TGTGCCAGCAGCTCCCGCCGGACCCAGTACTTC	CASSSRRTQYF
TRBV5-1	TRBJ2-7	NA	NA	TGCGCCAGCAGCCGGAGGGAACCCCCCCTCCAGCTAAGCTTC	CASSRREPPLQLSF
TRBV27	TRBJ2-5	TRBD2	NA	TGTGCCAGCAGTTTATCGAGTCCTAGCGGAAAACAAGAGACCCAGTACTTC	CASSLSSPSGKQETQYF
TRBV7-3	TRBJ2-7	NA	NA	TGTGCCAGCAGCACAGTGGCTGGGACAATTAGAGAGCAGTACTTC	CASSTVAGTIREQYF
TRBV11-2	TRBJ2-2	NA	NA	TGTGCCAGCAGCTTAGTGCTTGCGACCCAGAACACCGGGGAGCTGTTTTTT	CASSLVLATQNTGELFF
TRBV6-1	TRBJ2-7	NA	NA	TGTGCCACAGCAGGCCCGACGGAGCGATGGGAGCAGTACTTC	CATAGPTERWEQYF
TRBV5-6	TRBJ2-5	NA	NA	TGTGCCAGCAGCTTTCGTTCTCAGGGCCAAGAGACCCAGTACTTC	CASSFRSQGQETQYF